The 20 T cell receptor beta chains below were found in one sample sequenced in a study of radiotherapy plus CTLA-4 blockade in lung cancer. Sequenced by immunoSEQ multiplex PCR; TCRdb stores in-frame clones only, minus some. Of 81,000 or so clones in the sample, about four fifths were seen once. This specimen consisted of peripheral blood, obtained from a patient treated with radiotherapy plus ipilimumab. All receptors derive from a human donor with non-small cell lung cancer whose response to radiotherapy plus ipilimumab could not be evaluated. Some clones in this sample may be carry-over from other donors' samples.

This clone has just a few counts. This chain joins TRBV19 and TRBJ1-6; no firm D call. CDR1 and CDR2 from the germline V gene are LNHDA and SQIVND (reference sequence). V gave up 3 bases and J gave up 11 bases, with 14 bases separating them. This CDR3 comprises 14 residues. The CDR3 DNA reads as TGTGCCAGTAGTATTACGATCCCCGGTCCACCCCTCCACTTT. Protein sequence: CASSITIPGPPLHF.

This chain joins TRBV4-2 and TRBJ1-1, with D unresolved. The CDR3 contains 15 residues. Trimming took off 0 bases at V and 3 bases at J, with 11 bases between the two ends. CDR1 is LGHNA, CDR2 YNFKEQ, per germline. This CDR3 is CASSQETFLDTEAFF. DNA for the CDR3: TGTGCCAGCAGCCAAGAAACATTTCTGGACACTGAAGCTTTCTTT.

This clone occurred once. The rearrangement links TRBV7-2 to TRBJ2-7; TRBD1 aligns across 9 bases. The V segment lost 1 base and the J segment 4 bases; nucleotides outside the gene matches: 8. The CDR3 is made up of 16 amino acids. Germline V gene data show CDR1 as SGHTA and CDR2 as FQGNSA. The CDR3 is CASSLDIGTGKYEQYF. CDR3 in DNA: TGTGCCAGCAGCTTAGATATAGGGACAGGGAAGTACGAGCAGTACTTC.

The rearrangement joins TRBV2 to TRBJ1-5; 9 bases align to TRBD1. Germline V CDR1 and CDR2: SNHLY, FYNNEI. The CDR3 length is 14 residues. J gave up 4 bases and V 3 bases, and 1 base lay outside the gene matches. The chain's CDR3 is CASSDDRGNQPQHF. The CDR3 coding sequence is TGTGCCAGCAGTGACGACAGGGGGAATCAGCCCCAGCATTTT.

This rearrangement joins TRBV2 to TRBJ1-4, with D perhaps matching TRBD1 (5 bases). Per the germline V gene, CDR1 is SNHLY and CDR2 is FYNNEI. The length of the CDR3 is 13 residues. Trimming removed 9 bases at V and 3 bases at J, with 11 bases between. CDR3 sequence reads: CASHKGSNEKLFF. CDR3 sequence (DNA): TGTGCCAGTCACAAGGGGTCTAATGAAAAACTGTTTTTT.

This chain joins TRBV7-9 and TRBJ2-7; 9 nucleotides match TRBD1. V was clipped by 6 bases and J by 4 bases; unmatched bases: 7. The germline CDR1 and CDR2 sequences are SEHNR and FQNEAQ (reference sequence). The CDR3 covers 14 residues. CDR3 in amino acids: CASSLTGGAYEQYF. The DNA of the CDR3 is TGTGCCAGCAGTCTAACAGGGGGCGCGTACGAGCAGTACTTC.

The chain is built from TRBV7-2 and TRBJ1-1; the match to TRBD1 covers 7 bases. This CDR3 spans 14 amino acids. The ends lost 3 bases at V and 5 bases at J; junction bases unmatched: 6. Germline lookup yields CDR1 SGHTA and CDR2 FQGNSA. CDR3 nucleotides: TGTGCCAGCAGCTTCCGACAGGGCGGGACTGAAGCTTTCTTT. This codes for CASSFRQGGTEAFF.

This chain uses TRBV4-2 with TRBJ1-3, with a tentative D call TRBD1 (5 bases). V was trimmed by 0 bases and J by 0 bases, leaving 12 bases between them. The germline CDR1 and CDR2 sequences are LGHNA and YNFKEQ. The CDR3 length is 17 residues. In nucleotides, the CDR3 is TGTGCCAGCAGCCAAGATCTGGGGCCTTACTCTGGAAACACCATATATTTT. It codes for CASSQDLGPYSGNTIYF.

This clone was counted only a few times. This chain joins TRBV9 and TRBJ2-2, with D possibly being TRBD1 (6 bases). In germline, CDR1 is SGDLS, CDR2 YYNGEE. V was clipped by 0 bases and J by 5 bases, with 8 bases between them. This CDR3 has 14 residues. The CDR3 sequence is CASSVDRATGELFF. CDR3 sequence (DNA): TGTGCCAGCAGCGTAGACAGGGCGACCGGGGAGCTGTTTTTT. Full variable domain (remainder filled in from reference TRBV9 and TRBJ2-2): DSGVTQTPKHLITATGQRVTLRCSPRSGDLSVYWYQQSLDQGLQFLIQYYNGEERAKGNILERFSAQQFPDLHSELNLSSLELGDSALYFCASSVDRATGELFFGEGSRLTVL.

The gene calls are TRBV5-1 and TRBJ1-1; 7 bases line up with TRBD1. With V trimmed by 4 bases and J by 3 bases, 6 bases remained unmatched. CDR3 length: 14 residues. Germline CDR1 and CDR2: SGHRS and YFSETQ. CDR3 sequence (DNA): TGCGCCAGCAGCCCGGGGACAGCCGACACTGAAGCTTTCTTT. Translation gives CASSPGTADTEAFF.

V usage is TRBV5-1 and J usage is TRBJ2-2; D gene unclear. Trimming removed 0 bases at V and 6 bases at J, with 6 bases between. Germline-derived CDR1 and CDR2 are SGHRS and YFSETQ. The CDR3 has 13 residues. Here the CDR3 reads CASSLVLSGELFF. DNA for the CDR3: TGCGCCAGCAGCTTGGTTCTCTCCGGGGAGCTGTTTTTT.

This chain connects TRBV2 to TRBJ1-2; 7 bases are a match to TRBD1. This CDR3 comprises 15 residues. Germline CDR1 reads SNHLY; CDR2 reads FYNNEI. Losses at the gene ends were 6 bases for V and 2 bases for J; bases not matched to a gene: 9. The CDR3 loop is CASRLEGQFNYGYTF. CDR3 nucleotides: TGTGCCAGCAGATTGGAGGGACAGTTCAACTATGGCTACACCTTC.

The chain couples TRBV7-2 to TRBJ2-3, with D unclear. This CDR3 comprises 15 residues. The ends were cut back, 2 bases at V and 0 bases at J, with 9 bases in the middle. CDR1 and CDR2 from the germline V gene are SGHTA and FQGNSA. The CDR3 DNA follows: TGTGCCAGCAGCTTAAATTCCCTGAGCACAGATACGCAGTATTTT. It encodes CASSLNSLSTDTQYF.

The J gene is TRBJ2-5, the V gene TRBV28, with unresolved D. V lost 4 bases, J lost 5 bases, and 17 bases lay in between. The CDR3 loop spans 15 amino acids. The germline V gene encodes CDR1 MDHEN and CDR2 SYDVKM. CDR3 sequence: CASSSRREELETQYF. CDR3 in DNA: TGTGCCAGCAGTTCAAGGAGAGAGGAATTGGAGACCCAGTACTTC.

V usage is TRBV28 and J usage is TRBJ2-5; perhaps TRBD2 as D (5 bases). Germline V CDR1 and CDR2: MDHEN, SYDVKM. The CDR3 runs to 13 residues. V lost 6 bases, J lost 4 bases, and 12 bases lay in between. In DNA, the CDR3 is TGTGCCAGCAGCCTGGGTGAGGGAGAGACCCAGTACTTC. Residues: CASSLGEGETQYF.

The chain combines TRBV29-1 with TRBJ1-2; unclear D gene. CDR3 length: 11 amino acids. V was cut by 7 bases and J by 0 bases, with 6 bases left in between. CDR1 is SQVTM and CDR2 is ANQGSEA in the germline V gene. CDR3 protein: CSAAANYGYTF. In nucleotides, the CDR3 is TGCAGCGCCGCAGCTAACTATGGCTACACCTTC.

The J gene is TRBJ2-7, the V gene TRBV7-2, with a weak D call TRBD1 (6 bases). The CDR3 contains 12 residues. Trimming took 5 bases from V and 6 from J, leaving 11 bases between them. Germline V gene data show CDR1 as SGHTA and CDR2 as FQGNSA. The CDR3 reads CASSPRGSEQYF. The DNA of the CDR3 is TGTGCCAGCAGCCCGAGGGGGTCCGAGCAGTACTTC.

This clone appeared a single time. The chain couples TRBV9 to TRBJ2-5; TRBD2 might be the D (5 bases). This CDR3 is built from 13 residues. V shed 3 bases and J shed 5 bases, with 11 bases lying between them. Germline-derived CDR1 and CDR2 are SGDLS and YYNGEE. In DNA form, the CDR3 reads TGTGCCAGCAGCGCGGGGATCGGGGAGACCCAGTACTTC. Amino acid sequence: CASSAGIGETQYF.

In its sample, this clone was seen once. The chain uses TRBV15 and TRBJ1-4; D remains unclear. V was clipped by 5 bases and J by 10 bases, with 23 bases between them. The CDR3 sequence is 16 residues long. CDR1 and CDR2 from the germline V gene are LNHNV and YYDKDF (reference sequence). The CDR3 loop is CATSGLPGLTLGKLFF. The CDR3 region has the DNA TGTGCCACCAGCGGACTCCCCGGGCTCACTCTTGGAAAACTGTTTTTT.

The genes are TRBV6-1 and TRBJ2-7; 11 bases are a match to TRBD1. The CDR3 has 14 residues. Losses at the gene ends were 6 bases for V and 3 bases for J; bases not matched to a gene: 4. Per the germline V gene, CDR1 is MNHNS and CDR2 is SASEGT. CDR3 sequence (DNA): TGTGCCAGCAGGAGGGACAGGGGGATCTACGAGCAGTACTTC. Translation gives CASRRDRGIYEQYF.